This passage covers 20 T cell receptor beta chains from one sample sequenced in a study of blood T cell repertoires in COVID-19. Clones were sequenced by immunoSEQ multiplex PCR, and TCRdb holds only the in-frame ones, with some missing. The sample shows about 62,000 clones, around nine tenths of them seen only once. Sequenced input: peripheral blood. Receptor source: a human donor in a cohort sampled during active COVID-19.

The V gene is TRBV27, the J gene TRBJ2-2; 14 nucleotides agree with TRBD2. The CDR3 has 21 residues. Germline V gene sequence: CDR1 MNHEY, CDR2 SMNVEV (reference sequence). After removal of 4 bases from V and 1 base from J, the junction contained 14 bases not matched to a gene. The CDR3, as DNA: TGTGCCAGCAGTTCTATACATATAGGACTAGCGGGGGGCCTGAACACCGGGGAGCTGTTTTTT. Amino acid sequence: CASSSIHIGLAGGLNTGELFF.

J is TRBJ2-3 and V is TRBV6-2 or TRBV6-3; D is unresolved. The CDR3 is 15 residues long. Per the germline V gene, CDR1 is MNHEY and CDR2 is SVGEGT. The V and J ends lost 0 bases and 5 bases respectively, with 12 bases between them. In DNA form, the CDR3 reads TGTGCCAGCAGTTACTCATCAGGTCCTCAAGATACGCAGTATTTT. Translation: CASSYSSGPQDTQYF.

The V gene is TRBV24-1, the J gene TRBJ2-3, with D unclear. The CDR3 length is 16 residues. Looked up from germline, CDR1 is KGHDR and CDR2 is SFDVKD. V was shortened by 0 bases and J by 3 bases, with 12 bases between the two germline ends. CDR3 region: CATSDLGKLGTDTQYF. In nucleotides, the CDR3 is TGTGCCACCAGTGATTTGGGAAAACTCGGGACAGATACGCAGTATTTT.

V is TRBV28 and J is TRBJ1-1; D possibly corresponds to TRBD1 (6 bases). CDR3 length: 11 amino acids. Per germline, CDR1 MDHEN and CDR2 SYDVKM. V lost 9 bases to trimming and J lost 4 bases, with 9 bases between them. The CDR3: CASTGFTEAFF. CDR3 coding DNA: TGTGCCAGTACAGGGTTCACTGAAGCTTTCTTT.

The CDR3 loop reads CASSGPSGERADTQYF. The DNA of the CDR3 is TGTGCCAGCAGCGGCCCTAGCGGGGAGCGGGCAGATACGCAGTATTTT. J is TRBJ2-3 and V is TRBV7-9; 9 nucleotides agree with TRBD2. The ends lost 5 bases at V and 4 bases at J; junction bases unmatched: 10. The CDR3 has 16 residues. CDR1 and CDR2 from the germline V gene are SEHNR and FQNEAQ (reference sequence).

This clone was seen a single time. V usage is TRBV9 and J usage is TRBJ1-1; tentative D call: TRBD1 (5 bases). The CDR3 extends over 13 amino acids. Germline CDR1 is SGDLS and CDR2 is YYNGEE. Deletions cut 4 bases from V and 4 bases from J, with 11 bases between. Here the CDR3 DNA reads TGTGCCAGCAGCAAGGGACTGTCCACTGAAGCTTTCTTT. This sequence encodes CASSKGLSTEAFF.

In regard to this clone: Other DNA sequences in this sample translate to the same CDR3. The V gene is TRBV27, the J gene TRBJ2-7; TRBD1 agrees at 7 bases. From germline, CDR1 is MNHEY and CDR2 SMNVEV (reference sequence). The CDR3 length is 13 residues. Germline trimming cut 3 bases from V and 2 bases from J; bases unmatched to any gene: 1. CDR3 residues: CASSLGTAYEQYF. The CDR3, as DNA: TGTGCCAGCAGTTTGGGGACAGCCTACGAGCAGTACTTC.

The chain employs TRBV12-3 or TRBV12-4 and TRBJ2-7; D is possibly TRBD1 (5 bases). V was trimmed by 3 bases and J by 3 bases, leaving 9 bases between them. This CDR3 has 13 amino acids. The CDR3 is CASSLQGFYEQYF. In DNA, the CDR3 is TGTGCCAGCAGTTTGCAGGGCTTCTACGAGCAGTACTTC.

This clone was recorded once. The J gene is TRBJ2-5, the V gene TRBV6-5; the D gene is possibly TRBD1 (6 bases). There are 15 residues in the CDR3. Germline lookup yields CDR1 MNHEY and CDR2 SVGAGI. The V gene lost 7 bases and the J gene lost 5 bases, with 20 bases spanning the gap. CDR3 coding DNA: TGTGCCAGCACTCCTTTAGGAGAGGGGGACGAGACCCAGTACTTC. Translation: CASTPLGEGDETQYF.

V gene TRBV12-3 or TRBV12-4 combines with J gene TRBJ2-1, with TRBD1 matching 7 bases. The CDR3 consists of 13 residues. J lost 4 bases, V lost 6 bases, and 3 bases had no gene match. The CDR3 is CASRGQQYNEQFF. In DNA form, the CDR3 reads TGTGCCAGCAGGGGACAGCAGTACAATGAGCAGTTCTTC.

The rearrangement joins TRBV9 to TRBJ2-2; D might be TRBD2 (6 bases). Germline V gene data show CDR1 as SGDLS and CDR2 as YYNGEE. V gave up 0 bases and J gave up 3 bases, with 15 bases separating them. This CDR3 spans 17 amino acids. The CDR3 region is CASSVAPRLGDTGELFF. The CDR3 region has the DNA TGTGCCAGCAGCGTAGCTCCCCGACTAGGGGACACCGGGGAGCTGTTTTTT.

The CDR3, as DNA: TGTGCCAGCAGTTCTAGCGGGAATGGCTACGAGCAGTACTTC. It encodes CASSSSGNGYEQYF. This chain joins TRBV27 and TRBJ2-7; 9 positions agree with TRBD2. CDR1 and CDR2 (germline): MNHEY, SMNVEV (reference sequence). The CDR3 totals 14 residues. Unmatched junction bases numbered 4, after V lost 4 bases and J lost 3 bases.

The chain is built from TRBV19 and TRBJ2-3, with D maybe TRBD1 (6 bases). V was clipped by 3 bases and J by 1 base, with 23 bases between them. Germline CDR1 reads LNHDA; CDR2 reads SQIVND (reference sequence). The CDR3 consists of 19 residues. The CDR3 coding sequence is TGTGCCAGTAGTATGGTGCTGCGAAGTCCCAGGGGCGGCACAGATACGCAGTATTTT. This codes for CASSMVLRSPRGGTDTQYF.

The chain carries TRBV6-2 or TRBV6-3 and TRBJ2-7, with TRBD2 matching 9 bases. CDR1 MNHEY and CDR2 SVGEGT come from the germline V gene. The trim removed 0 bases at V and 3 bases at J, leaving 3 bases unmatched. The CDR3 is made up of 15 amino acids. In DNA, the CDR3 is TGTGCCAGCAGTTACTCCCTGCGGGGGGGCTACGAGCAGTACTTC. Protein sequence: CASSYSLRGGYEQYF.

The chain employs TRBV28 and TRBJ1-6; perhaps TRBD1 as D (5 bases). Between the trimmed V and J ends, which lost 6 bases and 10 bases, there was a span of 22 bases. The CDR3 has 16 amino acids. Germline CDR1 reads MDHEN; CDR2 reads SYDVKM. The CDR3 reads CASRLGGEGRGSPLHF. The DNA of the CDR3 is TGTGCCAGCAGGCTGGGGGGGGAAGGACGGGGATCACCCCTCCACTTT. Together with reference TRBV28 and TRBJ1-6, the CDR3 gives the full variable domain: DVKVTQSSRYLVKRTGEKVFLECVQDMDHENMFWYRQDPGLGLRLIYFSYDVKMKEKGDIPEGYSVSREKKERFSLILESASTNQTSMYLCASRLGGEGRGSPLHFGNGTRLTVT.

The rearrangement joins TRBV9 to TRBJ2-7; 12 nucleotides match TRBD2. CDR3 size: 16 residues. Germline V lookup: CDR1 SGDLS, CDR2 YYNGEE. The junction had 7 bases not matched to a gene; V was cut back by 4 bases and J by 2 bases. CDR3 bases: TGTGCCAGCAGCCCTACTAGCGGGGGGCCCACCTACGAGCAGTACTTC. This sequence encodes CASSPTSGGPTYEQYF.

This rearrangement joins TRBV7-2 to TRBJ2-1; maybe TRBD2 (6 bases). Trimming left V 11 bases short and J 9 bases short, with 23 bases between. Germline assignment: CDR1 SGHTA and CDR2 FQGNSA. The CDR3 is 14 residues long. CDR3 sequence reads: CAGQHLLWGGEQFF. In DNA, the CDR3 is TGTGCCGGCCAACATCTTTTGTGGGGAGGTGAGCAGTTCTTC.

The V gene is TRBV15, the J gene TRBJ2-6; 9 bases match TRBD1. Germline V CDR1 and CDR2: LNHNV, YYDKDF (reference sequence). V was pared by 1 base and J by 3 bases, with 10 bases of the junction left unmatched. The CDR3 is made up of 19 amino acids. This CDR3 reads CATSRGGTGTYVGANVLTF. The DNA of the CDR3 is TGTGCCACCAGCAGAGGGGGGACAGGGACCTATGTTGGGGCCAACGTCCTGACTTTC.

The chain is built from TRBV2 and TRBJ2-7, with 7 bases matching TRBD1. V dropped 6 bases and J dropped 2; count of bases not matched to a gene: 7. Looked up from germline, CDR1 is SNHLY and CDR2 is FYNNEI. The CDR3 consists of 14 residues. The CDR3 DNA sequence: TGTGCCAGCAGCCCCGGACAGGTCACCTACGAGCAGTACTTC. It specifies CASSPGQVTYEQYF.

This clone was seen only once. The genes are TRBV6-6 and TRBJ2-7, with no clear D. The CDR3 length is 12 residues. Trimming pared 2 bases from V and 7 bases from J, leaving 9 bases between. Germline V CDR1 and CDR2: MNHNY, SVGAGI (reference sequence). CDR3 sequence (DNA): TGTGCCAGCAGTTACCGGTCGCTGGAGCAGTACTTC. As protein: CASSYRSLEQYF.